The 10 T cell receptor beta chains below all came from one sample that was sequenced in a study of T cell repertoires in cytomegalovirus infection. These receptors are not linked to any known antigen. MiXCR, run by TCRdb on the reads, gives a single entry per CDR3 protein. The sample lists about 55,000 distinct CDR3 sequences, about a fifth occurring once. Sample: CD8+ T cells from cultured PBMCs, taken from culture after CMV antigen stimulation. The receptors here all came from a human donor in good health (CMV status not recorded). Some clones in this sample may be carry-over from other donors' samples.

The chain uses TRBV6-5 and TRBJ2-1; no clear D. Per germline, CDR1 MNHEY and CDR2 SVGAGI. V lost 2 bases and J lost 8, with 10 bases in between. The CDR3 totals 13 residues. CDR3 nucleotides: TGTGCCAGCAGTTACAGTTACACCGATGAGCAGTTCTTC. Translation: CASSYSYTDEQFF.

This chain uses TRBV7-6 with TRBJ1-1, with D perhaps TRBD1 (6 bases). Germline V gives CDR1 SGHVS, CDR2 FNYEAQ. Trimming took off 4 bases at V and 4 bases at J, with 10 bases between the two ends. This CDR3 has 13 residues. The CDR3 sequence: CASSSPGATEAFF. CDR3 nucleotide sequence: TGTGCCAGCAGCTCCCCGGGGGCCACTGAAGCTTTCTTT.

This sequence joins TRBV9 and TRBJ1-6; D might be TRBD1 (6 bases). V lost 3 bases and J 9 bases, leaving 16 bases between the germline ends. The length of the CDR3 is 15 residues. Germline V lookup: CDR1 SGDLS, CDR2 YYNGEE. CDR3 nucleotides: TGTGCCAGCAGCGCACAGGGTGGACCTCTTTCACCCCTCCACTTT. It is translated as CASSAQGGPLSPLHF. Drawing the rest from reference TRBV9 and TRBJ1-6, the complete variable domain is DSGVTQTPKHLITATGQRVTLRCSPRSGDLSVYWYQQSLDQGLQFLIQYYNGEERAKGNILERFSAQQFPDLHSELNLSSLELGDSALYFCASSAQGGPLSPLHFGNGTRLTVT.

This clonotype was seen many times. The chain couples TRBV19 to TRBJ2-3; D may correspond to TRBD1 or TRBD2 (5 bases each). The ends were cut back, 9 bases at V and 0 bases at J, with 13 bases in the middle. This CDR3 is 14 amino acids long. CDR1 and CDR2 (germline): LNHDA, SQIVND (reference sequence). The CDR3 sequence is CASKTGTSTDTQYF. In DNA, the CDR3 is TGTGCCAGCAAGACCGGGACCAGCACAGATACGCAGTATTTT.

This clonotype showed up just a few times. This rearrangement joins TRBV2 to TRBJ1-1, with unresolved D. Germline lookup yields CDR1 SNHLY and CDR2 FYNNEI. The CDR3 runs 14 residues. V was cut by 3 bases and J by 2 bases, with 10 bases left in between. CDR3: CASSDSQRNTEAFF. CDR3 coding DNA: TGTGCCAGCAGTGATTCCCAGAGAAACACTGAAGCTTTCTTT. The entire variable domain, with the rest obtained from reference TRBV2 and TRBJ1-1, is as follows: EPEVTQTPSHQVTQMGQEVILRCVPISNHLYFYWYRQILGQKVEFLVSFYNNEISEKSEIFDDQFSVERPDGSNFTLKIRSTKLEDSAMYFCASSDSQRNTEAFFGQGTRLTVV.

This clonotype occurred many times. The chain recombines TRBV27 with TRBJ2-1; the match to TRBD2 covers 12 bases. This CDR3 has 18 residues. J gave up 4 bases and V 5 bases, and 12 bases lay outside the gene matches. In germline, CDR1 is MNHEY, CDR2 SMNVEV (reference sequence). In DNA form, the CDR3 reads TGTGCCAGCAGTCCCGAGGGGCTAGCGGGGGGGCGGTACAATGAGCAGTTCTTC. Translation gives CASSPEGLAGGRYNEQFF.

To note about this clonotype: The junction departs from the called germline gene at one end, perhaps through a read error. The V call is TRBV12-3 or TRBV12-4, the J call TRBJ2-5, with D unclear. This CDR3 region has 12 residues. CDR3 region: CVSSDAAKTQYF. As DNA, the CDR3 is TGTGTCAGCAGTGACGCAGCGAAGACCCAGTACTTC.

The chain links TRBV4-1 to TRBJ2-1, with 9 bases that match TRBD2. The length of the CDR3 is 16 residues. Trimming at V came to 3 bases and at J to 0 bases, leaving 3 bases not matched to a gene. Germline assignment: CDR1 MGHRA and CDR2 YSYEKL. The CDR3 sequence: CASSQGSGSSYNEQFF. CDR3 DNA sequence: TGCGCCAGCAGCCAGGGTAGCGGGAGCTCCTACAATGAGCAGTTCTTC.

V is TRBV10-3 and J is TRBJ1-1; D might be TRBD1 (6 bases). This CDR3 has 12 residues. V was pared by 3 bases and J by 7 bases, with 9 bases between. The V gene's germline CDR1 is ENHRY and CDR2 SYGVKD. CDR3 protein: CAISEPTGEAFF. The DNA for the CDR3 is TGTGCCATCAGTGAACCGACAGGTGAAGCTTTCTTT.

The chain links TRBV27 to TRBJ2-1; D is possibly TRBD2 (5 bases). Germline loops: CDR1 MNHEY, CDR2 SMNVEV (reference sequence). The ends were cut back, 5 bases at V and 9 bases at J, with 11 bases in the middle. This CDR3 spans 12 amino acids. CDR3 bases: TGTGCCAGCAGTAACAGAGGGAGTGAGCAGTTCTTC. This translates into CASSNRGSEQFF.